Presented here are 18 T cell receptor beta chains from one specimen sequenced in a study of T cells after somatic rescue of genetic block. Using immunoSEQ multiplex PCR, the repertoire was profiled, and TCRdb retains in-frame clones only, with some absent. The sample shows tens of thousands of clones, 90% to 96% of them seen only once. Sequencing was done on a sample of peripheral blood mononuclear cells (PBMCs). The receptors were gathered from a child in the first two years of life.

The chain combines TRBV6-6 with TRBJ1-6; TRBD1 matches at 7 bases. Unmatched junction bases numbered 5, after V lost 3 bases and J lost 9 bases. This CDR3 is built from 14 residues. The germline V gene encodes CDR1 MNHNY and CDR2 SVGAGI (reference sequence). CDR3 nucleotide sequence: TGTGCCAGCAGTTATGGGGACAGAGTTTCACCCCTCCACTTT. Translation gives CASSYGDRVSPLHF.

This chain connects TRBV6-1 to TRBJ1-1; no definite D call. The germline V gene has CDR1 MNHNS and CDR2 SASEGT. The V and J ends lost 5 bases and 1 base respectively, with 5 bases between them. The CDR3 sequence is 12 residues long. CDR3 residues: CASSRQNTEAFF. DNA for the CDR3: TGTGCCAGCAGTCGGCAGAACACTGAAGCTTTCTTT.

This chain joins TRBV5-5 and TRBJ1-2; 7 nucleotides match TRBD1. Trimming at V came to 4 bases and at J to 4 bases, leaving 10 bases not matched to a gene. Germline V lookup: CDR1 SGHKS, CDR2 YYEKEE (reference sequence). This CDR3 region has 15 residues. This CDR3 reads CASSPNRGASYGYTF. CDR3 nucleotides: TGTGCCAGCAGCCCGAACAGGGGCGCAAGCTATGGCTACACCTTC.

This chain uses TRBV5-4 with TRBJ2-3; TRBD2 matches at 11 bases. The CDR3 is 14 amino acids. Germline lookup yields CDR1 SGHNT and CDR2 YYREEE (reference sequence). The trim removed 7 bases at V and 4 bases at J, leaving 5 bases unmatched. The CDR3 DNA reads TGTGCCAGCGGTACTAGCGGGAGCCCAGATACGCAGTATTTT. Translated, it gives CASGTSGSPDTQYF.

This rearrangement joins TRBV20-1 to TRBJ2-3; D gene ambiguous. Germline loops: CDR1 DFQATT, CDR2 SNEGSKA (reference sequence). Trimming cost V 2 bases and J 4 bases, with 4 bases left between them. The CDR3 runs 11 residues. The CDR3 bases are TGCAGTGCTAGACTAGCAGATACGCAGTATTTT. As protein: CSARLADTQYF.

This chain links TRBV4-1 with TRBJ2-1; 10 nucleotides match TRBD2. The CDR3 has 15 amino acids. Per the germline V gene, CDR1 is MGHRA and CDR2 is YSYEKL. The ends lost 0 bases at V and 9 bases at J; junction bases unmatched: 5. The CDR3 here is CASSQESSGRGEQFF. CDR3 sequence (DNA): TGCGCCAGCAGCCAAGAATCTAGCGGGAGAGGTGAGCAGTTCTTC.

The chain recombines TRBV7-2 with TRBJ2-7, with TRBD2 identical over 9 bases. After removal of 5 bases from V and 6 bases from J, the junction contained 8 bases not matched to a gene. Germline loops: CDR1 SGHTA, CDR2 FQGNSA. There are 14 residues in the CDR3. CDR3 amino acids: CASSQGLAPSEQYF. CDR3 sequence (DNA): TGTGCCAGCAGCCAGGGACTAGCTCCTAGCGAGCAGTACTTC.

The gene calls are TRBV10-2 and TRBJ2-1; possibly TRBD2 for D (5 bases). Trimming took 8 bases from V and 0 from J, leaving 11 bases between them. This CDR3 comprises 14 residues. CDR1 WSHSY and CDR2 SAAADI come from the germline V gene. As DNA, the CDR3 is TGCGCCAGCCCTGGGAGCGACTCCTACAATGAGCAGTTCTTC. Its translation is CASPGSDSYNEQFF.

The chain couples TRBV7-2 to TRBJ1-3, with 9 positions matching TRBD1. The CDR3 loop spans 15 amino acids. With V trimmed by 1 base and J by 4 bases, 2 bases remained unmatched. Germline V gene lookup returns CDR1 SGHTA and CDR2 FQGNSA. CDR3 residues: CASSLDRGQGNTIYF. In DNA form, the CDR3 reads TGTGCCAGCAGCTTAGACAGGGGGCAAGGAAACACCATATATTTT.

V is TRBV7-2 and J is TRBJ2-3; no firm D call. V lost 1 base and J 6 bases, leaving 11 bases between the germline ends. Germline V CDR1 and CDR2: SGHTA, FQGNSA. The CDR3 sequence is 14 residues long. Written as DNA, the CDR3 is TGTGCCAGCAGCTTAGGACTTCCCTCGGATACGCAGTATTTT. Translating gives CASSLGLPSDTQYF.

This clone was observed once. This chain uses TRBV5-1 with TRBJ2-7; D ambiguous. Trimming took off 0 bases at V and 4 bases at J, with 8 bases between the two ends. Germline V gene data show CDR1 as SGHRS and CDR2 as YFSETQ. CDR3 size: 13 residues. CDR3: CASSLAWGYEQYF. CDR3 bases: TGCGCCAGCAGCTTGGCCTGGGGTTACGAGCAGTACTTC.

The count of this clone is one. The CDR3 DNA reads as TGTGCCAGCAGCTCAACGGACAGGGCCCACGAGCAGTACTTC. Amino acid sequence: CASSSTDRAHEQYF. The rearrangement joins TRBV5-4 to TRBJ2-7; 8 positions agree with TRBD1. From germline, CDR1 is SGHNT and CDR2 YYREEE (reference sequence). Trimming at V came to 3 bases and at J to 5 bases, leaving 7 bases not matched to a gene. The CDR3 runs to 14 residues.

CDR3 region: CASRLAGVSYNEQFF. Here the CDR3 DNA reads TGTGCCAGCAGACTAGCGGGAGTCTCCTACAATGAGCAGTTCTTC. The chain recombines TRBV6-6 with TRBJ2-1; the match to TRBD2 covers 11 bases. J was trimmed by 0 bases and V by 6 bases; bases with no gene match: 1. The germline gives CDR1 MNHNY, CDR2 SVGAGI (reference sequence). CDR3 size: 15 residues.

This clone was detected only once. This chain connects TRBV6-1 to TRBJ1-3; D may be TRBD1 (5 bases). The length of the CDR3 is 17 residues. Trimming left V 1 base short and J 2 bases short, with 15 bases between. Germline V gives CDR1 MNHNS, CDR2 SASEGT. CDR3 bases: TGTGCCAGCAGTGAAGTGGGCAGGGCCGGACCTGGAAACACCATATATTTT. Encoded protein: CASSEVGRAGPGNTIYF.

This sequence joins TRBV7-2 and TRBJ2-7; D possibly corresponds to TRBD2 (6 bases). Per the germline V gene, CDR1 is SGHTA and CDR2 is FQGNSA. The CDR3 is 15 amino acids. Trimming shortened V by 0 bases and J by 2 bases, and 11 bases separated the two germline ends. The CDR3 loop is CASSLAPSEPYEQYF. The CDR3 DNA reads as TGTGCCAGCAGCTTAGCGCCTAGCGAGCCCTACGAGCAGTACTTC.

For the CDR3, the DNA is TGCGCCAGCAGCCAAGCCTATATGAACACTGAAGCTTTCTTT. As protein: CASSQAYMNTEAFF. The V gene is TRBV4-1, the J gene TRBJ1-1; D is unclear. The CDR3 consists of 14 residues. Germline assignment: CDR1 MGHRA and CDR2 YSYEKL. V was cut by 1 base and J by 0 bases, with 6 bases left in between.

The V call is TRBV5-1, the J call TRBJ1-5; 7 bases fit TRBD1. The CDR3 spans 14 residues. The J segment lost 4 bases and the V segment lost 1 base, leaving 2 bases of the junction unmatched. Germline CDR1 SGHRS, CDR2 YFSETQ. The CDR3 loop is CASSLQGGNQPQHF. CDR3 coding DNA: TGCGCCAGCAGCTTGCAGGGGGGGAATCAGCCCCAGCATTTT.

V gene TRBV20-1 combines with J gene TRBJ2-5; D is undetermined. The DNA end favors TRBJ2-7, so the J call may be wrong. The CDR3 is 10 amino acids. Germline V lookup: CDR1 DFQATT, CDR2 SNEGSKA (reference sequence). The CDR3 is CSARHYEQYF. CDR3 coding DNA: TGCAGTGCTAGGCACTACGAGCAGTACTTC.